This entry describes one T cell receptor beta chain. As yet, its antigen is unknown. Profiled with immunoSEQ multiplex PCR; TCRdb holds only in-frame clones, not every one. The data hold 70,000 or so clones, with around nine tenths observed a single time. The sample comes from a study of OX40 agonist ivuxolimab in advanced cancers. Study background: Aged roughly 23 to 80 with a mean of approximately 57 years, they were under 85% male. A partial response was reached by three patients: one with hepatocellular carcinoma and two with cutaneous melanoma.

The CDR3 is made up of 12 amino acids. Germline CDR1 MDHEN, CDR2 SYDVKM. Trimming left V 10 bases short and J 3 bases short, with 13 bases between. Overall study results and limits: CD4+ T cells averaged fewer expanded clones than CD8+ T cells. Doses of 0.1 to 3.0 mg/kg were accompanied by clonal expansion of CD4+ and CD8+ blood T cells by week 6.

The gene calls are TRBV28 and TRBJ2-7, with D perhaps matching TRBD1 or TRBD2 (5 bases each). The TCR sequence derives from an adult with an advanced solid tumor such as melanoma, head and neck, liver or kidney cancer. This material consisted of CD4+ or CD8+ T cells sorted from blood, taken in a trial of the OX40 agonist ivuxolimab. CDR3 nucleotide sequence: TGTGCCACTGGGGACGGAGTCTACGAGCAGTACTTC. Its translation: CATGDGVYEQYF.